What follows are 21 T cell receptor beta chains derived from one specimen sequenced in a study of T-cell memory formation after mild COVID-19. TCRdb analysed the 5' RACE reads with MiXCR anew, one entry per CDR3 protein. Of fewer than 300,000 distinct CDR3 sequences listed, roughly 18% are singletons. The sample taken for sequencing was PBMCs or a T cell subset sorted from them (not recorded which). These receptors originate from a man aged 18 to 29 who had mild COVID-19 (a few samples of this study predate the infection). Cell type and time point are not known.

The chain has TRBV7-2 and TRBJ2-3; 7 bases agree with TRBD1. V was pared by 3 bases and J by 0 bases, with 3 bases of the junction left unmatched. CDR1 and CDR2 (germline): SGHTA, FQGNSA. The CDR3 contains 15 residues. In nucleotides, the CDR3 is TGTGCCAGCAGCTTGGACAGGACTAGCACAGATACGCAGTATTTT. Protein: CASSLDRTSTDTQYF.

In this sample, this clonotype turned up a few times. In DNA form, the CDR3 reads TGTGCCAGCTCACCACCGGATCGGCGGGGTGCCTACACCTTC. Its protein product is CASSPPDRRGAYTF. The gene calls are TRBV18 and TRBJ1-2; D gene ambiguous. V lost 0 bases, J lost 10 bases, and 15 bases lay in between. The CDR3 spans 14 residues. The germline V gene has CDR1 KGHSH and CDR2 LQKENI.

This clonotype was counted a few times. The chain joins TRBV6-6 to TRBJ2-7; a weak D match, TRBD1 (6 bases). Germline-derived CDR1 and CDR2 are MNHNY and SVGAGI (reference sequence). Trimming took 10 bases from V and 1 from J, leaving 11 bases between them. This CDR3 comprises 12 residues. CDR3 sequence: CATRTASYEQYV. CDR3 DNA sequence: TGTGCCACAAGGACAGCGTCCTACGAGCAGTACGTC.

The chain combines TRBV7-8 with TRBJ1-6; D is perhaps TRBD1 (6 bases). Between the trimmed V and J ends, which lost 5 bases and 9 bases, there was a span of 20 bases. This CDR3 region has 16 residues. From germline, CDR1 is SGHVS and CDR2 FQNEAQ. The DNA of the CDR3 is TGTGCCAGCAGCCCCCTGGGGGAGGGGGAATTTTCACCCCTCCACTTT. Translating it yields CASSPLGEGEFSPLHF.

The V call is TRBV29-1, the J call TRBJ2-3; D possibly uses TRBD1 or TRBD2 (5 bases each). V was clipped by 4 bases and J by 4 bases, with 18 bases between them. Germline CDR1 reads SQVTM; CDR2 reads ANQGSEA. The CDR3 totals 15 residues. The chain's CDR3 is CSVVGTTLGADTQYF. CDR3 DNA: TGCAGCGTTGTGGGGACGACCTTAGGGGCAGATACGCAGTATTTT.

The DNA for the CDR3 is TGCAGCGCGGCGGAGATCACAGATACGCAGTATTTT. Residues: CSAAEITDTQYF. This sequence joins TRBV29-1 and TRBJ2-3; unclear D gene. The CDR3 has 12 residues. The V end lost 7 bases, the J end lost 2 bases, and 10 bases lay between the germline ends. The germline CDR1 and CDR2 sequences are SQVTM and ANQGSEA.

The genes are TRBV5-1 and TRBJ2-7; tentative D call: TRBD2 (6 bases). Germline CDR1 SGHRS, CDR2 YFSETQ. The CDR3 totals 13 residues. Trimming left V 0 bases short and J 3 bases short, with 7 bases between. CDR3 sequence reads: CASSLGTNYEQYV. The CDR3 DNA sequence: TGCGCCAGCAGCTTGGGGACTAACTACGAGCAGTACGTC.

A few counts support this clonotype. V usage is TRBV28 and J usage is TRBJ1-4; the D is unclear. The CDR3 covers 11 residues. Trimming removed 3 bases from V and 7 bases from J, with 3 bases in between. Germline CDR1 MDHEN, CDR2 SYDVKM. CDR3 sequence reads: CASSFTEKLFF. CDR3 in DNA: TGTGCCAGCAGTTTTACTGAAAAACTGTTTTTT.

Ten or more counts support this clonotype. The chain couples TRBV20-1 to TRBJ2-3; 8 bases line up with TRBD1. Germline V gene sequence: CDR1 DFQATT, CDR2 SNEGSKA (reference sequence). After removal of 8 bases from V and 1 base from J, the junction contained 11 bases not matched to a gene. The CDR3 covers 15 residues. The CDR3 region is CSSNQGAWGTDTQYF. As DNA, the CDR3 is TGCAGTTCGAACCAGGGGGCTTGGGGCACAGATACGCAGTATTTT.

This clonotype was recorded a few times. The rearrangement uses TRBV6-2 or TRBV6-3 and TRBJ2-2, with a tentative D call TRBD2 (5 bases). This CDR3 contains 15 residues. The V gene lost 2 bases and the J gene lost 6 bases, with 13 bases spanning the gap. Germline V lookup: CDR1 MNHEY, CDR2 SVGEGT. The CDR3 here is CASSYPHRGAGELFF. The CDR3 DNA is TGTGCCAGCAGTTACCCGCACCGGGGAGCCGGGGAGCTGTTTTTT.

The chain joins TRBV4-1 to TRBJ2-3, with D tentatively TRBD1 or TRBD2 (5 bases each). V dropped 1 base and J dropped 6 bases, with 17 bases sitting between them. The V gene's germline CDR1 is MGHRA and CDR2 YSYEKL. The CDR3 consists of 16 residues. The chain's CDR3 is CASSQGGSGTWDTQYF. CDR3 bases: TGCGCCAGCAGCCAAGGGGGGAGCGGTACTTGGGATACGCAGTATTTT.

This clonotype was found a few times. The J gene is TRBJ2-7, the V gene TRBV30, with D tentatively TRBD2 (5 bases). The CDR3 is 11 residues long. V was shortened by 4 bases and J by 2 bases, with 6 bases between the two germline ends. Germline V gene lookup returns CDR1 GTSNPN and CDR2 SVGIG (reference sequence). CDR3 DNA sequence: TGTGCCTGGACGGGAACCTACGAGCAGTACTTC. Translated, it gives CAWTGTYEQYF.

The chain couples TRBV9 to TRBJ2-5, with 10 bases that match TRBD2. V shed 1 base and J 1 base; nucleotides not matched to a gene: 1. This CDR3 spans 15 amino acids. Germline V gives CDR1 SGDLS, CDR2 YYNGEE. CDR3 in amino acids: CASSVLAGVQETQYF. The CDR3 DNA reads TGTGCCAGCAGCGTACTAGCGGGGGTCCAAGAGACCCAGTACTTC.

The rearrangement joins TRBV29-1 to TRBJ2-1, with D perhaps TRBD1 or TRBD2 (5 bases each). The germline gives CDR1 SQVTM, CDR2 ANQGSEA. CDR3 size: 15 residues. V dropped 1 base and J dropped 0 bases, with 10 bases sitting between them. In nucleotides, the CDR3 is TGCAGCGTTGAAGGTGGGGGAAGCTCCTACAATGAGCAGTTCTTC. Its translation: CSVEGGGSSYNEQFF.

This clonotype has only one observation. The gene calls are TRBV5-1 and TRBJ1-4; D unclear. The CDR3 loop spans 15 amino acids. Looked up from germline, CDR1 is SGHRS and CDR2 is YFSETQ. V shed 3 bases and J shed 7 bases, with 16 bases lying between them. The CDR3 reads CASSWKWEGGEKLFF. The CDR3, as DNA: TGCGCCAGCAGCTGGAAGTGGGAGGGAGGTGAAAAACTGTTTTTT.

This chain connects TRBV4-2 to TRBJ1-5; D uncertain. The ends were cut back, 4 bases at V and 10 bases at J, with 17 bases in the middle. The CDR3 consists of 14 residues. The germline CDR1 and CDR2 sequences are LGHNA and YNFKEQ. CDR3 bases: TGTGCCAGCAGCCCTAAACTTCACTCGGGACCCCAGCATTTT. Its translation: CASSPKLHSGPQHF.

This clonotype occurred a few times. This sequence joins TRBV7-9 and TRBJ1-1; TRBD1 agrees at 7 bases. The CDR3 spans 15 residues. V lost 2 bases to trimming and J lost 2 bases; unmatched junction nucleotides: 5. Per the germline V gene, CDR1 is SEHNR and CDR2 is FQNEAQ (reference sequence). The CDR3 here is CASSLMQGVNTEAFF. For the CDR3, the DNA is TGTGCCAGCAGCTTAATGCAGGGGGTCAACACTGAAGCTTTCTTT.

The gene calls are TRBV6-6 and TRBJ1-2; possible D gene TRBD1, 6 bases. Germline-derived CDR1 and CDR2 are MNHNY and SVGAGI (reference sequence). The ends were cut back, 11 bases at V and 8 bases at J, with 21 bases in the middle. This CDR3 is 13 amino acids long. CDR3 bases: TGTGCCGGGGTGGACAGCCTAGTCGGAGGCTACACCTTC. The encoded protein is CAGVDSLVGGYTF.

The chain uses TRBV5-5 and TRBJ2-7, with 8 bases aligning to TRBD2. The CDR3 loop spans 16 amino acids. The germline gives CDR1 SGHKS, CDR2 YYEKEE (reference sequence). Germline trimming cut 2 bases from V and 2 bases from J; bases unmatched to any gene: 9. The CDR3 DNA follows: TGTGCCAGCAGCTTACAGCGGGGGAGATGGGCCTACGAGCAGTACGTC. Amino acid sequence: CASSLQRGRWAYEQYV.

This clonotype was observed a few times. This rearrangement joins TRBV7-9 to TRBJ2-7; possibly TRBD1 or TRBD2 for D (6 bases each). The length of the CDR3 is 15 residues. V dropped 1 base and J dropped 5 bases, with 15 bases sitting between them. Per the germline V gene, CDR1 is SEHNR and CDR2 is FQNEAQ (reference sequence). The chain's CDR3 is CASSLVSTGRNEQYF. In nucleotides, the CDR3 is TGTGCCAGCAGCTTAGTTTCTACAGGGAGGAACGAGCAGTACTTC.

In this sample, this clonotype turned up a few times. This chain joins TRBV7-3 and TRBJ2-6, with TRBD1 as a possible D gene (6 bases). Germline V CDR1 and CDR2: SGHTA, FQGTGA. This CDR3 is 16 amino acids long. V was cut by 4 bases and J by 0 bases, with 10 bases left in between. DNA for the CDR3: TGTGCCAGCAGCTCCCGAGGGGGCTCTGGGGCCAACGTCCTGACTTTC. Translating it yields CASSSRGGSGANVLTF.